This TCR beta chain was recovered during a study of blood T cell repertoires in COVID-19 (dated by TCRdb to about 2020). Regarding the research as a whole: Collaborator samples came from the United States, Italy and Spain and covered acute and convalescent phases of COVID-19. The material from the prospective study consisted of cDNA or gDNA derived from T cells, B-cell-depleted T cells, or PBMCs. Deeply sampled blood TCRbeta repertoires from subjects exposed to, actively infected with, or recovered from COVID-19 were included in the dataset. The repertoires were made available in a free public database intended to serve as a resource for research on the immune response to SARS-CoV-2. The samples were drawn from two sources: the first 160 participants of the ongoing ImmuneRACE study, and 950 to 1,500 subjects contributed by 6 global collaborators. Sample metadata almost always included a de-identified subject ID, COVID-19 status, age in years and sex. Where available, HLA class I and class II types were taken from metadata supplied by the sample provider and were not determined by assay-based typing.

Comment on this clone: Its target antigen remains unknown. The sample holds no much larger clone one base away, and base qualities are not on file.

Whole blood was collected in K2EDTA tubes by collaborating institutions according to the institutions' own protocols. Collaborator samples were shipped for TCRbeta analysis as frozen whole blood, isolated PBMCs, or DNA extracted from either sample type. TCRbeta CDR3 regions were amplified from genomic DNA using the immunoSEQ Assay, a bias-controlled multiplex PCR. As for how the authors treated the data: Within the assay, amplification of reference gene primers was used to estimate how many nucleated cells each sample contained. To quantify the absolute abundance of each unique TCRbeta CDR3 rearrangement, sequence reads were collapsed and filtered. For each sample, productive Simpson clonality was calculated by taking the square root of Simpson's diversity index across productive rearrangements. TCRdb took over this immuneACCESS table, retaining in-frame rearrangements with V and J assigned. Such tables are incomplete; in checked studies, under half of the missing clones stem from an unresolved V gene, and the remainder is unexplained. V, J and clone size derive from that table, while D and trimming were established from the DNA sequence. The sample includes under 75,000 clones, with roughly 89% observed a single time. 8.2% of the sample is held by the ten biggest clonotypes.

From V the trimming removes 4 bases and from J it removes 8 bases, while the gene matches leave 5 bases of the junction unaccounted for. The CDR3 goes from the cysteine to the phenylalanine over 15 residues. Just CDR3 DNA is preserved here, 45 bases in frame from base 1. The CDR1 and CDR2 encoded by the germline V gene are MNHEY and SVGAGI. Study-level results and caveats: Clinical and demographic metadata were provided uncurated, with the amount varying by source and participant.

The chain couples TRBV6-5 to TRBJ2-1; 13 central bases correspond to TRBD2. This clonotype was sampled from a man over 45 with active COVID-19. Sample: peripheral blood. The CDR3 region reads CASSSLAGGPDEQFF. The sequenced DNA: TGTGCCAGCAGTTCACTAGCGGGGGGGCCGGATGAGCAGTTCTTC.